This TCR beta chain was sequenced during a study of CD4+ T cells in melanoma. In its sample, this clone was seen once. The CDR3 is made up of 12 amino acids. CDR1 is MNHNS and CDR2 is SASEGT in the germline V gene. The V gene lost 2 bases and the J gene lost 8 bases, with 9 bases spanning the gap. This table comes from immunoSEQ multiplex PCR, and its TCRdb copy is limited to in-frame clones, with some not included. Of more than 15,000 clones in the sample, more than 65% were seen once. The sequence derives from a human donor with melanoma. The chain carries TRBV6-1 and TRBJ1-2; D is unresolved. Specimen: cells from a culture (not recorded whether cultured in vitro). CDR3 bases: TGTGCCAGCAGTGAATCGGGTGAGGGCTACACCTTC. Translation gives CASSESGEGYTF.